This passage covers 25 T cell receptor beta chains from one sample sequenced in a study of blood T cell repertoires in COVID-19. The method was immunoSEQ multiplex PCR; TCRdb's version includes in-frame clones alone and lacks a portion of them. Seen here are a few hundred thousand clones, roughly 90% observed once, and the top ten hold about 3%. Sequenced material: peripheral blood. The receptors shown here come from a woman in her 30s with COVID-19, enrolled during active disease.

The V gene is TRBV28, the J gene TRBJ1-2; TRBD1 might be the D (5 bases). The ends were cut back, 5 bases at V and 4 bases at J, with 8 bases in the middle. There are 12 residues in the CDR3. Germline loops: CDR1 MDHEN, CDR2 SYDVKM. CDR3 region: CASSMDTYGYTF. Here the CDR3 DNA reads TGTGCCAGCAGTATGGACACCTATGGCTACACCTTC.

This chain joins TRBV5-5 and TRBJ2-7; 8 bases are shared with TRBD1. CDR3 length: 15 amino acids. From germline, CDR1 is SGHKS and CDR2 YYEKEE (reference sequence). Trimming took 3 bases from V and 3 from J; bases not matched to a gene: 8. The CDR3 sequence: CASSSDREGLYEQYV. The CDR3 region has the DNA TGTGCCAGCAGCTCGGACAGGGAAGGGCTCTACGAGCAGTACGTC.

The genes are TRBV3-1 (or the pseudogene TRBV3-2) and TRBJ2-3, with TRBD1 identical over 7 bases. This CDR3 contains 15 residues. Germline lookup yields CDR1 LGHDT and CDR2 YNNKEL (reference sequence). V lost 4 bases and J lost 3; bases outside the gene matches: 7. CDR3 sequence (DNA): TGTGCCAGCAGCCGACAGCCACAGGGGACAGATACGCAGTATTTT. This translates into CASSRQPQGTDTQYF.

This clone was counted between two and nine times. This chain uses TRBV6-5 with TRBJ1-1; D possibly corresponds to TRBD1 (5 bases). The V end was cut by 6 bases, the J end by 8 bases, with 16 bases between. There are 13 residues in the CDR3. Germline V gene lookup returns CDR1 MNHEY and CDR2 SVGAGI. The CDR3 sequence is CASRPNWGAEAFF. In DNA, the CDR3 is TGTGCCAGCAGGCCCAATTGGGGCGCCGAAGCTTTCTTT.

The V gene is TRBV27, the J gene TRBJ2-1, with 7 bases identical to TRBD2. The V segment lost 6 bases and the J segment 4 bases; nucleotides outside the gene matches: 9. From germline, CDR1 is MNHEY and CDR2 SMNVEV (reference sequence). This CDR3 contains 15 residues. The CDR3 bases are TGTGCCAGCAGCCGTAATGGGGGGGGGTACAATGAGCAGTTCTTC. It is translated as CASSRNGGGYNEQFF.

This sequence joins TRBV10-3 and TRBJ2-5; maybe TRBD1 (6 bases). There are 13 residues in the CDR3. Between the trimmed V and J ends, which lost 6 bases and 2 bases, there was a span of 10 bases. CDR1 ENHRY and CDR2 SYGVKD come from the germline V gene. The CDR3: CAIRGTLQETQYF. The CDR3 coding sequence is TGTGCCATCAGGGGGACACTACAAGAGACCCAGTACTTC.

The rearrangement links TRBV25-1 to TRBJ1-2; 8 nucleotides agree with TRBD1. This CDR3 region has 12 residues. Germline loops: CDR1 MGHDK, CDR2 SYGVNS. V dropped 4 bases and J dropped 7; count of bases not matched to a gene: 2. The CDR3 DNA reads TGTGCCAGCAGTGCAACAGGGGGTGGCTACACCTTC. The encoded protein is CASSATGGGYTF.

This rearrangement joins TRBV19 to TRBJ1-3; TRBD1 matches at 8 bases. The CDR3 has 16 residues. CDR1 and CDR2 (germline): LNHDA, SQIVND (reference sequence). With 5 bases clipped from V and 0 bases from J, the junction kept 6 bases outside the gene matches. CDR3: CASSAGQGYSGNTIYF. The DNA of the CDR3 is TGTGCCAGTAGTGCTGGACAGGGATACTCTGGAAACACCATATATTTT. The whole variable domain, filled in from reference TRBV19 and TRBJ1-3, reads DGGITQSPKYLFRKEGQNVTLSCEQNLNHDAMYWYRQDPGQGLRLIYYSQIVNDFQKGDIAEGYSVSREKKESFPLTVTSAQKNPTAFYLCASSAGQGYSGNTIYFGEGSWLTVV.

The chain couples TRBV7-2 to TRBJ2-5; 8 bases are shared with TRBD2. There are 15 residues in the CDR3. V shed 3 bases, J shed 5 bases, and the junction held 8 bases outside the gene matches. Germline lookup yields CDR1 SGHTA and CDR2 FQGNSA. The CDR3 DNA reads TGTGCCAGCAGCTTGACAGCGGGAGTTGAGGAGACCCAGTACTTC. This gives the protein CASSLTAGVEETQYF. The entire variable domain, with the rest obtained from reference TRBV7-2 and TRBJ2-5, is as follows: GAGVSQSPSNKVTEKGKDVELRCDPISGHTALYWYRQSLGQGLEFLIYFQGNSAPDKSGLPSDRFSAERTGGSVSTLTIQRTQQEDSAVYLCASSLTAGVEETQYFGPGTRLLVL.

This chain joins TRBV30 and TRBJ2-1, with D maybe TRBD1 (6 bases). V lost 0 bases, J lost 9 bases, and 9 bases lay in between. The CDR3 contains 12 residues. The germline V gene encodes CDR1 GTSNPN and CDR2 SVGIG (reference sequence). CDR3 coding DNA: TGTGCCTGGAGTGTACAGGGATTTGAGCAGTTCTTC. Translation: CAWSVQGFEQFF.

Notes on this clone: Germline and junction disagree at one end, which may indicate a read error. V gene TRBV4-2 combines with J gene TRBJ1-2; D is unclear. This CDR3 is built from 13 residues. The germline CDR1 and CDR2 sequences are LGHNA and YNFKEQ. CDR3 nucleotide sequence: TGTGCCAGCAGCCAAGATAACAGTGGTTACACCGCCTTC. Its protein product is CASSQDNSGYTAF.

The chain links TRBV28 to TRBJ2-7; D is possibly TRBD1 (6 bases). The V and J ends lost 1 base and 2 bases respectively, with 9 bases between them. Germline loops: CDR1 MDHEN, CDR2 SYDVKM. This CDR3 comprises 14 residues. Here the CDR3 DNA reads TGTGCCAGCAGTTTATCCACAGGGCCCTACGAGCAGTACTTC. Translated, it gives CASSLSTGPYEQYF.

In this sample, this clone turned up a few times. The chain combines TRBV11-2 with TRBJ2-2, with 8 nucleotides matching TRBD2. The V segment lost 5 bases and the J segment 0 bases; nucleotides outside the gene matches: 8. The CDR3 is 17 residues long. Germline CDR1 SGHAT, CDR2 FQNNGV. The CDR3 DNA follows: TGTGCCAGCAGCACCCGGGGGGGACATACGAACACCGGGGAGCTGTTTTTT. Amino acid sequence: CASSTRGGHTNTGELFF.

The chain links TRBV10-3 to TRBJ1-1, with TRBD1 identical over 9 bases. CDR1 and CDR2 from the germline V gene are ENHRY and SYGVKD. The CDR3 runs 14 residues. J lost 4 bases, V lost 6 bases, and 6 bases had no gene match. The CDR3 is CAISSYRGPTEAFF. In DNA, the CDR3 is TGTGCCATCAGCTCTTACAGGGGGCCCACTGAAGCTTTCTTT.

With respect to this clone: A read error may account for a junction end that differs from germline. The chain recombines TRBV6-6 with TRBJ1-1; no definite D call. The germline gives CDR1 MNHNY, CDR2 SVGAGI (reference sequence). CDR3 size: 11 residues. CDR3 sequence reads: CASSYGPEEQF. Written as DNA, the CDR3 is TGTGCCAGCAGTTACGGTCCGGAGGAACAATTT.

V is TRBV7-5 and J is TRBJ2-3; the table assigns TRBD1, which was not confirmed against the DNA. TRBV7-5 is termed a pseudogene. This CDR3 comprises 16 residues. The CDR3 reads CARSGQGAKGTDTQYF. The DNA of the CDR3 is TGTGCCAGAAGCGGACAGGGGGCGAAGGGCACAGATACGCAGTATTTT.

The chain links TRBV4-2 to TRBJ1-1, with a tentative D call TRBD1 (5 bases). This CDR3 has 14 residues. V was pared by 0 bases and J by 10 bases, with 15 bases between. Per the germline V gene, CDR1 is LGHNA and CDR2 is YNFKEQ. The DNA for the CDR3 is TGTGCCAGCAGCCAAGATTGGCAGGGTGAAGTAGCTTTCTTT. Residues: CASSQDWQGEVAFF.

The V and J genes are TRBV7-2 and TRBJ2-7; 11 bases agree with TRBD2. V lost 0 bases and J lost 5; bases outside the gene matches: 6. Germline V CDR1 and CDR2: SGHTA, FQGNSA. This CDR3 has 16 amino acids. This CDR3 is CASSLAGTSGSDEQYV. The CDR3, as DNA: TGTGCCAGCAGCTTAGCGGGAACTAGCGGGAGTGACGAGCAGTACGTC.

The V call is TRBV24-1, the J call TRBJ2-2, with 8 bases that match TRBD2. The junction had 8 bases not matched to a gene; V was cut back by 8 bases and J by 4 bases. The CDR3 length is 15 residues. Germline values: CDR1 KGHDR, CDR2 SFDVKD. The CDR3 coding sequence is TGTGCCACCAACTCCGGGAGGGGAGGCACCGGGGAGCTGTTTTTT. The encoded protein is CATNSGRGGTGELFF.

The chain joins TRBV29-1 to TRBJ1-2; D gene unclear. The CDR3 is 13 residues long. V was cut by 3 bases and J by 2 bases, with 10 bases left in between. Looked up from germline, CDR1 is SQVTM and CDR2 is ANQGSEA. CDR3 nucleotide sequence: TGCAGCGTTGACAGGCAGCCAAACTATGGCTACACCTTC. Translation gives CSVDRQPNYGYTF. The full variable domain, its missing parts supplied by reference TRBV29-1 and TRBJ1-2, is SAVISQKPSRDICQRGTSLTIQCQVDSQVTMMFWYRQQPGQSLTLIATANQGSEATYESGFVIDKFPISRPNLTFSTLTVSNMSPEDSSIYLCSVDRQPNYGYTFGSGTRLTVV.

The V gene is TRBV5-1, the J gene TRBJ2-5; a possible D gene is TRBD2 (5 bases). CDR3 length: 15 residues. Looked up from germline, CDR1 is SGHRS and CDR2 is YFSETQ. Trimming removed 5 bases at V and 5 bases at J, with 19 bases between. The CDR3, as DNA: TGCGCCAGCAGGGCCGACTACCCCGCCCGGGAGACCCAGTACTTC. Translated, it gives CASRADYPARETQYF.

The rearrangement uses TRBV11-3 and TRBJ2-7; D is ambiguous. This CDR3 is 14 amino acids long. V shed 3 bases and J shed 2 bases, with 11 bases lying between them. Germline CDR1 and CDR2: SGHNT and YENEEA. CDR3 nucleotides: TGTGCCAGCAGCTTGGGCAGATCCACCTACGAGCAGTACTTC. It is translated as CASSLGRSTYEQYF.

This chain connects TRBV5-1 to TRBJ2-1; the D gene is possibly TRBD1 (5 bases). The germline CDR1 and CDR2 sequences are SGHRS and YFSETQ. V lost 4 bases, J lost 6 bases, and 8 bases lay in between. The CDR3 extends over 12 amino acids. In DNA, the CDR3 is TGCGCCAGCAGCAGGGGATTCAATGAGCAGTTCTTC. Its protein product is CASSRGFNEQFF.

The rearrangement joins TRBV6-5 to TRBJ2-2, with D possibly being TRBD2 (6 bases). Germline values: CDR1 MNHEY, CDR2 SVGAGI. The CDR3 is 13 amino acids. Trimming took 5 bases from V and 6 from J, leaving 10 bases between them. CDR3 protein: CASSRLDSGELFF. CDR3 DNA sequence: TGTGCCAGCAGTCGACTAGATTCCGGGGAGCTGTTTTTT.

As for this clone: In the same sample, other DNA sequences code for this CDR3. The chain recombines TRBV7-2 with TRBJ2-7; D unclear. The V end was cut by 1 base, the J end by 0 bases, with 10 bases between. This CDR3 is 15 amino acids long. Per germline, CDR1 SGHTA and CDR2 FQGNSA. The CDR3 nucleotides are TGTGCCAGCAGCTTAGTAGGTAGGAGCTCCTACGAGCAGTACTTC. Translating it yields CASSLVGRSSYEQYF.